This paragraph reports one T cell receptor (beta chain). Its antigen is still unknown. No base quality values were provided; no much bigger clone lies one nucleotide off. Taken with the paper, the label for time point translates to: baseline before first vaccination. The intended sense of this specimen's treatment or condition label: meningococcal conjugate vaccine given as trial control. Vaccinee samples were obtained from the UK trials COV001 and COV002, which included a single-blind randomized controlled phase 2/3 trial of AZD1222 (ChAdOx1 nCoV-19) in healthy adults. Trial participant PBMC samples were collected at day 0 and day 28 after the second dose for TCRbeta chain sequencing. The CDR3 regions of human TCRbeta chains were analyzed by immunosequencing. In the original analysis: Repertoire TCRs were matched against a reference library of SARS-CoV-2-specific TCRs generated with the MIRA antigen-specificity platform. Breadth was defined as the fraction of unique TCRs that were SARS-CoV-2-associated. Depth was defined as the fraction of total T cells that were SARS-CoV-2-associated. Using the MIRA data, every spike-specific TCR was mapped to the spike region that the TCR reacted to and assigned to either a CD4 or a CD8 class. Log10-transformed breadth and depth values were compared by one-way ANOVA with Sidak's multiple comparisons tests. Entries here come from immuneACCESS through TCRdb and include only in-frame sequences with V and J called. Some clones fail to appear in such tables; in the studies checked, an unresolved V gene covers under half of the shortfall, and the cause of the remainder is unknown. The V and J calls and clone size are taken from that table; D and trimming were inferred from the DNA. This sample gives about 130,000 clones in total; 88% of them show up just once. Around 19% of the sample lies in the top ten.

The record originates from a study of T cell responses to AZD1222 COVID-19 vaccine (dated by TCRdb to the early 2020s). About the study as a whole: A total of 233 trial participants underwent TCR sequencing, of whom 200 to 220 received two doses of AZD1222 and about 25 received two doses of the MenACWY control vaccine. Trial participants were enrolled into age subgroups of 18-55, 56-69 and 70-plus years, which contained roughly 140, 27 and 60 TCR-sequenced participants, respectively.

The paper as a whole reports these results and caveats: Participants were mostly white British, with more females than males. The authors suggested clonal diversity may have been underestimated. A significant rise in spike-specific TCR breadth and depth was observed after two AZD1222 doses relative to day 0 and relative to MenACWY recipients. The 56-69-year group was small, and its depth increase did not reach significance, likely because of low power. The vaccine-associated CD4 TCRs covered the entire spike protein, and the dominant responses fell in regions 160-218 and 743-854. Reportedly, almost half of the unique spike-specific TCRs recognized epitopes lying outside the regions that are mutated in the B.1.351 and B.1.1.7 variants. Only six or seven AZD1222 recipients were SARS-CoV-2 seropositive at baseline, limiting conclusions about previously exposed vaccinees. Because no day 14 peak-response samples were available, the repertoires could be characterized only after the peak T cell response.

V lost 10 bases and J lost 2 bases; the stretch between them is 14 bases long. CDR1 and CDR2, per the germline V gene, are KGHSH and LQKENI. Its CDR3 holds 14 amino acids, cysteine through phenylalanine. This entry keeps only the CDR3 DNA: 42 bases, framed from base 1. Rearrangement joined TRBV18 to TRBJ2-2; TRBD1 is a possible D gene, resting on 5 matching bases. The sample here was peripheral blood, taken on day 0 of MenACWY control vaccination. The sequence was collected from an adult in good health. The CDR3: CATFFRDNTGELFF. DNA sequence: TGTGCCACCTTTTTCAGGGATAACACCGGGGAGCTGTTTTTT. The CDR3 plus the reference TRBV18 and TRBJ2-2 genes for the other parts give the full variable domain: NAGVMQNPRHLVRRRGQEARLRCSPMKGHSHVYWYRQLPEEGLKFMVYLQKENIIDESGMPKERFSAEFPKEGPSILRIQQVVRGDSAAYFCATFFRDNTGELFFGEGSRLTVL.